This note documents a single T cell receptor beta chain sequence. The antigen is undetermined. This sample is drawn from a study of ipilimumab plus nivolumab after autologous stem cell transplantation. Only in-frame clones appear in the TCRdb table, and some are missing; sequencing was by immunoSEQ multiplex PCR. The data show fewer than 20,000 clones, about three quarters seen once. Starting 14 to 28 days after autologous transplant, ipilimumab 1 mg/kg was given. Patients got 3 mg/kg IV nivolumab weeks 1, 4, 7, 10, then biweekly through week 26. Regarding the study as a whole: Authors suggest TCR repertoire, Treg phenotype and gut microbiota support further study.

With 6 bases removed from V and 8 bases from J, the gap between germline ends came to 19 bases. Germline assignment: CDR1 ENHRY and CDR2 SYGVKD. The CDR3 has 14 residues. The TCR sequence derives from a male donor with diffuse large B-cell lymphoma. Material: PBMCs, obtained in a trial of ipilimumab plus nivolumab as post-transplant consolidation. This chain uses TRBV10-3 with TRBJ1-2; D remains ambiguous. In DNA, the CDR3 is TGTGCCATCAGCCCAAGGTTAATTGAGGGAGGCTACACCTTC. Protein sequence: CAISPRLIEGGYTF.